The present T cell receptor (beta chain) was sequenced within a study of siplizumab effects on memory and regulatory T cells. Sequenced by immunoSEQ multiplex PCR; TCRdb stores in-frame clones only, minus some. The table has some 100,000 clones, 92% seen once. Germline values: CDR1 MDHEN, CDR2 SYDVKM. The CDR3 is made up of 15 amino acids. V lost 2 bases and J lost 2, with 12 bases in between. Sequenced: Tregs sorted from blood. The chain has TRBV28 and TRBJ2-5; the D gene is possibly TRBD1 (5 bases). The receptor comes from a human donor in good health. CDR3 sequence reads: CASSLNYRPQETQYF. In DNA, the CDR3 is TGTGCCAGCAGTTTAAATTACAGGCCACAAGAGACCCAGTACTTC. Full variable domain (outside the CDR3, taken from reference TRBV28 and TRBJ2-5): DVKVTQSSRYLVKRTGEKVFLECVQDMDHENMFWYRQDPGLGLRLIYFSYDVKMKEKGDIPEGYSVSREKKERFSLILESASTNQTSMYLCASSLNYRPQETQYFGPGTRLLVL.